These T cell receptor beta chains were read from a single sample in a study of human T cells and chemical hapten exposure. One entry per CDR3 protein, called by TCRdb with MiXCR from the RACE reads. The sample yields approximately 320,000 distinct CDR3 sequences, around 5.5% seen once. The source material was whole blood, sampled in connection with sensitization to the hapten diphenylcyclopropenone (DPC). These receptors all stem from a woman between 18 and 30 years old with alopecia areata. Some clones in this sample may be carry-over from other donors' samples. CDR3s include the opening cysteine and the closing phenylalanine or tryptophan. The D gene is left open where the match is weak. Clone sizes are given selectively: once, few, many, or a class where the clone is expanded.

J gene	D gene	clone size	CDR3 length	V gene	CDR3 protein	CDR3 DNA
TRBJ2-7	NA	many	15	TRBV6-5	CASSRGGGAAYEQYF	TGTGCCAGCAGCCGCGGGGGCGGGGCGGCTTACGAGCAGTACTTC
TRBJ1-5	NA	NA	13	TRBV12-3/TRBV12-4	CASSLLRNQPQHF	TGTGCCAGCAGTTTACTACGGAATCAGCCCCAGCATTTT
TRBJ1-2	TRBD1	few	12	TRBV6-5	CASQTGSYGYTF	TGTGCCAGCCAGACAGGGTCCTATGGCTACACCTTC
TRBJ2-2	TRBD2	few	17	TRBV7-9	CASSFGLAGERTGELFF	TGTGCCAGCAGCTTCGGACTAGCGGGGGAAAGAACCGGGGAGCTGTTTTTT
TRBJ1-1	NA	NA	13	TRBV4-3	CASSQLPNTEAFF	TGCGCCAGCAGCCAACTACCCAACACTGAAGCTTTCTTT
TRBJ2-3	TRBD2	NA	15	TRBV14	CASSQGTSFTDTQYF	TGTGCCAGCAGCCAAGGGACTAGCTTCACAGATACGCAGTATTTT
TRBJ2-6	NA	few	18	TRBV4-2	CASSQSSSVGSGANVLTF	TGTGCCAGCAGCCAGTCTTCTAGCGTCGGCTCTGGGGCCAACGTCCTGACTTTC
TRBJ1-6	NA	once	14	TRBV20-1	CSAREGPYNSPLHF	TGCAGTGCTAGAGAAGGACCCTATAATTCACCCCTCCACTTT
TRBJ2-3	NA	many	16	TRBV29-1	CSVVGVGQTPVDTQYF	TGCAGCGTTGTGGGAGTTGGACAGACCCCTGTGGATACGCAGTATTTT
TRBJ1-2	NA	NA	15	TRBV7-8	CASSPRDPLNYGYTF	TGTGCCAGCAGCCCCAGGGACCCCCTTAACTATGGCTACACCTTC
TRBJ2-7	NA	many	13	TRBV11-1	CASSLSISYEQYF	TGTGCCAGCAGCTTATCCATAAGCTACGAGCAGTACTTC
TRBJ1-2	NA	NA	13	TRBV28	CASRAGTNYGYTF	TGTGCCAGCAGAGCAGGGACTAACTATGGCTACACCTTC
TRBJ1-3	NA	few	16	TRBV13	CASSGGIGSNGNTIYF	TGTGCCAGCTCGGGTGGTATCGGGAGTAATGGAAACACCATATATTTT
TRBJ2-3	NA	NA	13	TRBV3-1	CASSQIPTDTQYF	TGTGCCAGCAGCCAAATCCCCACAGATACGCAGTATTTT
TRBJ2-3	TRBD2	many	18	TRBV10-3	CAISVSSGGASWTDTQYF	TGTGCCATCAGTGTATCCAGCGGGGGGGCTAGTTGGACAGATACGCAGTATTTT
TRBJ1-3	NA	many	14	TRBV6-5	CASSREGSGNTIYF	TGTGCCAGCAGTCGGGAGGGCTCTGGAAACACCATATATTTT
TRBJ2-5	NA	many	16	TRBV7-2	CASSLSGTQPTETQYF	TGTGCCAGCAGCTTATCCGGGACACAGCCAACAGAGACCCAGTACTTC
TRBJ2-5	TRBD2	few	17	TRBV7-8	CASSLLGSGANQETQYF	TGTGCCAGCAGCTTATTAGGTAGCGGGGCCAACCAAGAGACCCAGTACTTC
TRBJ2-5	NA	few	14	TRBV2	CASSVRRNQETQYF	TGTGCCAGCAGCGTACGACGGAACCAAGAGACCCAGTACTTC
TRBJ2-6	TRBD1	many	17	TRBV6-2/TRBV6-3	CASSYTGGYSGANVLTF	TGTGCCAGCAGTTATACAGGGGGTTACTCTGGGGCCAACGTCCTGACTTTC
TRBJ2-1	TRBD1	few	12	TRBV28	CASGTGRNEQFF	TGTGCCAGCGGGACAGGGAGGAATGAGCAGTTCTTC
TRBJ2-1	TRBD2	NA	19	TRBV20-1	CSARDLPRTRPYSYNEQFF	TGCAGTGCTAGAGACCTCCCAAGGACTAGACCTTACTCCTACAATGAGCAGTTCTTC
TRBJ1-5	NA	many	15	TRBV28	CASRPDVLGNQPQHF	TGTGCCAGCAGACCGGACGTGTTGGGCAATCAGCCCCAGCATTTT